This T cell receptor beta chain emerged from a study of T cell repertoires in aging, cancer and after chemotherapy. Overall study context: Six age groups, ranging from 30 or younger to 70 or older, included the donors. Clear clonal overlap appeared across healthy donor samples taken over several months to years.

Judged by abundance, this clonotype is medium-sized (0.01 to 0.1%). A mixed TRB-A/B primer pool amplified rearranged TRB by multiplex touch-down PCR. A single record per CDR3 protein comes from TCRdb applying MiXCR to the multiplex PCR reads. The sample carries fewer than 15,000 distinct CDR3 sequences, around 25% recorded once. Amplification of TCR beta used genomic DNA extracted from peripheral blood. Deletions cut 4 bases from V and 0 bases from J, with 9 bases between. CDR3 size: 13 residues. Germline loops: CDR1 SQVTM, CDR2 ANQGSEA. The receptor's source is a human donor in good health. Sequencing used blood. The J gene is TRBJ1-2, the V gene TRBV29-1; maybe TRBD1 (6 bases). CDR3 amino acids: CSVGKGANYGYTF. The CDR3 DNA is TGCAGCGTTGGAAAGGGGGCTAACTATGGCTACACCTTC.